This T cell receptor (beta chain) was captured in a study of shared clonotypes between healthy human individuals. Study context: The plates for each donor numbered three CD4 naive, three CD4 memory, two CD8 naive and one CD8 memory.

It was 200 to 250 ng DNA, approximately 28,000 T cell genomes, that sorted-subset replicate PCRs used. This table comes from immunoSEQ multiplex PCR, and its TCRdb copy is limited to in-frame clones, with some not included. Of 1.4 million to 1.5 million clones listed, approximately 97% are singletons. The investigators split CD4+ cells into a CD45RA+ naive subset and a CD45RA-negative memory subset. About this clone itself: Its target is unknown.

Study-wide results and limits: Larger richness was generally estimated for naive than memory subsets.

Sequenced: naive CD4+ T cells sorted from blood. As to subset: CD45RA+ positively selected. The TCR comes from a man aged 30 to 39 in good health.

The CDR3 coding sequence is TGCGCCAGCACCTTAGACGGGAGGGACATGAACACTGAAGCTTTCTTT. It yields the protein CASTLDGRDMNTEAFF. The chain uses TRBV5-1 and TRBJ1-1; TRBD1 is a possible D gene (6 bases). Trimming stripped 6 bases from V and 0 bases from J, with 18 bases between. CDR1 SGHRS and CDR2 YFSETQ come from the germline V gene. The CDR3 has 16 residues.